One sample yielded the 29 T cell receptor beta chains listed below, sequenced in a study of blood T cell repertoires in COVID-19. The method was immunoSEQ multiplex PCR; TCRdb's version includes in-frame clones alone and lacks a portion of them. Among approximately 58,000 clones listed, 75% to 85% were seen once. The sequenced material came from peripheral blood. The receptors here all came from a man in his sixties with COVID-19, enrolled during active disease.

The rearrangement links TRBV7-3 to TRBJ2-2; 9 bases agree with TRBD2. CDR1 is SGHTA and CDR2 is FQGTGA in the germline V gene. V was clipped by 5 bases and J by 5 bases; unmatched bases: 15. This CDR3 comprises 18 residues. The CDR3 is CASSPGRGRAVGTGELFF. CDR3 nucleotide sequence: TGTGCCAGCAGCCCCGGCCGCGGGAGGGCCGTGGGTACCGGGGAGCTGTTTTTT.

This chain links TRBV19 with TRBJ2-3, with D maybe TRBD2 (7 bases). With 7 bases removed from V and 2 bases from J, the gap between germline ends came to 16 bases. The CDR3 sequence is 15 residues long. Germline CDR1 reads LNHDA; CDR2 reads SQIVND (reference sequence). The CDR3 reads CASTQGGGFTDTQYF. In nucleotides, the CDR3 is TGTGCCAGTACACAGGGAGGGGGGTTCACAGATACGCAGTATTTT.

The J gene is TRBJ2-7, the V gene TRBV11-2, with 8 bases aligning to TRBD1. CDR3 length: 14 amino acids. V was clipped by 5 bases and J by 9 bases; unmatched bases: 12. CDR1 and CDR2 (germline): SGHAT, FQNNGV. CDR3 sequence: CASSRDRDRHVQYF. The CDR3 coding sequence is TGTGCCAGCAGCCGTGACAGGGACAGGCATGTGCAGTACTTC.

V usage is TRBV7-2 and J usage is TRBJ2-5; the D is unclear. V lost 5 bases to trimming and J lost 5 bases, with 12 bases between them. The CDR3 spans 13 residues. Germline loops: CDR1 SGHTA, CDR2 FQGNSA. This CDR3 reads CASSKERSETQYF. The CDR3 nucleotides are TGTGCCAGCAGCAAAGAGAGGTCGGAGACCCAGTACTTC.

This clone was detected once. The rearrangement uses TRBV10-3 and TRBJ1-1; no clear D gene. In germline, CDR1 is ENHRY, CDR2 SYGVKD. The CDR3 has 14 residues. Trimming stripped 4 bases from V and 6 bases from J, with 15 bases between. The CDR3 is CAISGPFPDSEAFF. CDR3 DNA: TGTGCCATCAGTGGCCCCTTTCCGGACTCTGAAGCTTTCTTT.

The CDR3, as DNA: TGTGCCAGCAGCTTAGCAGTGACTGTGGAGCAAGAGACCCAGTACTTC. It codes for CASSLAVTVEQETQYF. The V call is TRBV11-1, the J call TRBJ2-5; D remains ambiguous. The V and J ends lost 0 bases and 2 bases respectively, with 13 bases between them. There are 16 residues in the CDR3. Germline values: CDR1 SGHAT, CDR2 FQDESV (reference sequence).

This chain uses TRBV11-2 with TRBJ2-3; D is unclear. The CDR3 has 14 residues. V dropped 1 base and J dropped 4 bases, with 9 bases sitting between them. Germline loops: CDR1 SGHAT, CDR2 FQNNGV. CDR3 region: CASSLGLSPDTQYF. DNA for the CDR3: TGTGCCAGCAGCTTAGGCCTATCCCCAGATACGCAGTATTTT.

This clone was observed a few times. The chain carries TRBV10-2 and TRBJ1-5; D remains ambiguous. Deletions cut 6 bases from V and 2 bases from J, with 14 bases between. Germline lookup yields CDR1 WSHSY and CDR2 SAAADI. There are 15 residues in the CDR3. Here the CDR3 DNA reads TGCGCCAGCAGCCAGAGGGTCCGAGGCAATCAGCCCCAGCATTTT. This translates into CASSQRVRGNQPQHF.

This clone occurred a few times. This sequence joins TRBV18 and TRBJ1-5; 7 bases map to TRBD1. V was clipped by 9 bases and J by 11 bases; unmatched bases: 13. Germline V gene data show CDR1 as KGHSH and CDR2 as LQKENI. This CDR3 contains 13 residues. CDR3 sequence: CASSGTDPKTQHF. In DNA form, the CDR3 reads TGTGCCAGTTCCGGGACAGACCCTAAGACCCAGCATTTT.

The V gene is TRBV7-9, the J gene TRBJ2-5, with 7 bases aligning to TRBD2. CDR1 is SEHNR, CDR2 FQNEAQ, per germline (reference sequence). The CDR3 is made up of 11 amino acids. With V trimmed by 8 bases and J by 4 bases, 1 base remained unmatched. CDR3 sequence: CASGGGETQYF. The CDR3 region has the DNA TGTGCCAGCGGGGGGGGAGAGACCCAGTACTTC. Full variable domain (remainder filled in from reference TRBV7-9 and TRBJ2-5): DTGVSQNPRHKITKRGQNVTFRCDPISEHNRLYWYRQTLGQGPEFLTYFQNEAQLEKSRLLSDRFSAERPKGSFSTLEIQRTEQGDSAMYLCASGGGETQYFGPGTRLLVL.

This CDR3 is CASSVEWGAPRTDTQYF. In nucleotides, the CDR3 is TGTGCCAGCAGCGTAGAGTGGGGAGCTCCCCGCACAGATACGCAGTATTTT. V usage is TRBV9 and J usage is TRBJ2-3; possible D gene TRBD2, 5 bases. The V gene lost 0 bases and the J gene lost 1 base, with 15 bases spanning the gap. The CDR3 has 17 amino acids. Germline lookup yields CDR1 SGDLS and CDR2 YYNGEE.

This clone was found once. A much larger clone differs by one base, so this may be a read error. The V and J genes are TRBV2 and TRBJ1-5; TRBD1 matches 8 bases. Germline V gene lookup returns CDR1 SNHLY and CDR2 FYNNEI. Losses at the gene ends were 4 bases for V and 4 bases for J; bases not matched to a gene: 0. This CDR3 has 13 residues. The CDR3 loop is CASSGQGNQPQHF. In DNA form, the CDR3 reads TGTGCCAGCAGTGGACAGGGGAATCAGCCCCAGCATTTT. The complete variable domain, with remaining parts taken from reference TRBV2 and TRBJ1-5, reads EPEVTQTPSHQVTQMGQEVILRCVPISNHLYFYWYRQILGQKVEFLVSFYNNEISEKSEIFDDQFSVERPDGSNFTLKIRSTKLEDSAMYFCASSGQGNQPQHFGDGTRLSIL.

The J gene is TRBJ1-1, the V gene TRBV6-1; D ambiguous. The CDR3 consists of 14 residues. V shed 1 base and J shed 0 bases, with 6 bases lying between them. Germline V gene lookup returns CDR1 MNHNS and CDR2 SASEGT. CDR3 loop: CASSEVAVNTEAFF. CDR3 coding DNA: TGTGCCAGCAGTGAAGTTGCGGTGAACACTGAAGCTTTCTTT.

This clone turned up a few times. The chain joins TRBV27 to TRBJ2-1; D unresolved. The V and J ends lost 3 bases and 0 bases respectively, with 12 bases between them. CDR1 and CDR2 (germline): MNHEY, SMNVEV (reference sequence). The CDR3 is 16 residues long. The CDR3 nucleotides are TGTGCCAGCAGTTTCGGGTTGCCGAGCTCCTACAATGAGCAGTTCTTC. This encodes CASSFGLPSSYNEQFF.

The V and J genes are TRBV19 and TRBJ1-5; D is ambiguous. The CDR3 loop spans 14 amino acids. Trimming shortened V by 8 bases and J by 4 bases, and 15 bases separated the two germline ends. Germline V lookup: CDR1 LNHDA, CDR2 SQIVND (reference sequence). CDR3 sequence reads: CASSRRNGNQPQHF. CDR3 nucleotides: TGTGCCAGTTCAAGGAGAAACGGTAATCAGCCCCAGCATTTT.

V gene TRBV15 combines with J gene TRBJ2-1; 9 bases are a match to TRBD1. This CDR3 has 16 amino acids. The junction had 6 bases not matched to a gene; V was cut back by 2 bases and J by 4 bases. Germline V gene sequence: CDR1 LNHNV, CDR2 YYDKDF (reference sequence). CDR3 nucleotides: TGTGCCACCAGCAGACAACGGACAGGGGTTTACAATGAGCAGTTCTTC. Translation gives CATSRQRTGVYNEQFF.

The chain couples TRBV11-2 to TRBJ1-5, with 8 bases that match TRBD1. V lost 4 bases and J lost 5; bases outside the gene matches: 7. The germline CDR1 and CDR2 sequences are SGHAT and FQNNGV. The CDR3 is 15 residues long. The CDR3 reads CASSSLTGDDQPQHF. DNA for the CDR3: TGTGCCAGCAGCTCCCTGACAGGGGATGATCAGCCCCAGCATTTT. Complete variable domain (other parts from reference TRBV11-2 and TRBJ1-5): EAGVAQSPRYKIIEKRQSVAFWCNPISGHATLYWYQQILGQGPKLLIQFQNNGVVDDSQLPKDRFSAERLKGVDSTLKIQPAKLEDSAVYLCASSSLTGDDQPQHFGDGTRLSIL.

The CDR3 sequence is CASSLAGAPYNEQFF. DNA of the CDR3: TGTGCCAGCAGTTTAGCGGGAGCCCCCTACAATGAGCAGTTCTTC. V is TRBV9 and J is TRBJ2-1, with 9 positions matching TRBD2. CDR1 and CDR2 from the germline V gene are SGDLS and YYNGEE. The CDR3 covers 15 residues. V was clipped by 5 bases and J by 2 bases; unmatched bases: 5.

J is TRBJ2-2 and V is TRBV2, with TRBD1 matching 10 bases. CDR1 and CDR2 (germline): SNHLY, FYNNEI. This CDR3 contains 14 residues. V was pared by 9 bases and J by 2 bases, with 3 bases of the junction left unmatched. The CDR3: CARGQGINTGELFF. CDR3 coding DNA: TGTGCCAGGGGACAGGGGATTAACACCGGGGAGCTGTTTTTT.

This chain links TRBV5-1 with TRBJ1-3; weak D call: TRBD1 (6 bases). Germline loops: CDR1 SGHRS, CDR2 YFSETQ. The V gene lost 4 bases and the J gene lost 6 bases, with 14 bases spanning the gap. The CDR3 totals 14 residues. The chain's CDR3 is CASSLTGLENTIYF. The CDR3 DNA follows: TGCGCCAGCAGCCTAACAGGGTTGGAAAACACCATATATTTT.

The V call is TRBV11-3, the J call TRBJ2-2; 9 nucleotides match TRBD1. Germline V CDR1 and CDR2: SGHNT, YENEEA. The trim removed 8 bases at V and 1 base at J, leaving 2 bases unmatched. CDR3 length: 14 residues. CDR3 residues: CASAGQGNTGELFF. In nucleotides, the CDR3 is TGTGCCAGCGCGGGACAGGGGAACACCGGGGAGCTGTTTTTT.

J is TRBJ2-1 and V is TRBV2; TRBD2 aligns across 7 bases. Germline V gene data show CDR1 as SNHLY and CDR2 as FYNNEI. The trim removed 10 bases at V and 4 bases at J, leaving 13 bases unmatched. This CDR3 spans 15 amino acids. CDR3 loop: CATLGGRAVYNEQFF. DNA for the CDR3: TGTGCCACCCTCGGGGGGAGGGCGGTATACAATGAGCAGTTCTTC.

This clone was observed a single time. The chain joins TRBV4-1 to TRBJ2-3; no definite D call. Germline-derived CDR1 and CDR2 are MGHRA and YSYEKL. Trimming removed 3 bases from V and 2 bases from J, with 3 bases in between. The CDR3 loop spans 12 amino acids. As DNA, the CDR3 is TGCGCCAGCAGCCACTCCACAGATACGCAGTATTTT. Residues: CASSHSTDTQYF.

The chain joins TRBV30 to TRBJ2-4; D call uncertain. Trimming removed 4 bases from V and 1 base from J, with 8 bases in between. The CDR3 totals 13 residues. Germline V lookup: CDR1 GTSNPN, CDR2 SVGIG (reference sequence). In DNA form, the CDR3 reads TGTGCCTGGACAACCGGGGCCAAAAACATTCAGTACTTC. Translated: CAWTTGAKNIQYF.

The genes are TRBV9 and TRBJ2-6, with 11 bases fitting TRBD1. This CDR3 is 17 amino acids long. J was trimmed by 1 base and V by 5 bases; bases with no gene match: 5. The germline V gene has CDR1 SGDLS and CDR2 YYNGEE. DNA of the CDR3: TGTGCCAGCAGTCGGACAGGGGGCTCGTCTGGGGCCAACGTCCTGACTTTC. Translated: CASSRTGGSSGANVLTF.

This chain uses TRBV6-2 or TRBV6-3 with TRBJ2-5; 13 bases are a match to TRBD2. The germline CDR1 and CDR2 sequences are MNHEY and SVGEGT. There are 15 residues in the CDR3. V gave up 5 bases and J gave up 5 bases; unmatched junction bases: 5. The DNA of the CDR3 is TGTGCCAGCAGTAGAGGGACTAGCGGGACTGAGACCCAGTACTTC. This codes for CASSRGTSGTETQYF.

The rearrangement links TRBV5-1 to TRBJ1-4, with 8 bases identical to TRBD1. V lost 4 bases to trimming and J lost 11 bases; unmatched junction nucleotides: 13. Per the germline V gene, CDR1 is SGHRS and CDR2 is YFSETQ. The CDR3 has 15 residues. CDR3 in amino acids: CASSPSDRGVVKLFF. DNA of the CDR3: TGCGCCAGCAGCCCATCAGACAGGGGAGTCGTTAAACTGTTTTTT.

This chain connects TRBV14 to TRBJ1-2, with a possible D match to TRBD1 (5 bases). In germline, CDR1 is SGHDN, CDR2 FVKESK. Trimming pared 1 base from V and 7 bases from J, leaving 10 bases between. The CDR3 is 13 residues long. CDR3 nucleotide sequence: TGTGCCAGCAGCCAAGTAGGGGCCCTTGGCTACACCTTC. Amino acids: CASSQVGALGYTF.

The CDR3 nucleotides read TGTGCCACTGGGGGACAGGGGGTGGGTGGCTACACCTTC. Its translation is CATGGQGVGGYTF. The rearrangement links TRBV19 to TRBJ1-2; 11 bases agree with TRBD1. The CDR3 contains 13 residues. The junction had 8 bases not matched to a gene; V was cut back by 10 bases and J by 7 bases. CDR1 and CDR2 (germline): LNHDA, SQIVND (reference sequence).